This T cell receptor beta chain was retrieved from a study of memory CD4+ T cells and cytomegalovirus serostatus. Study summary: Of the healthy Belgian adults, 9 were CMV seropositive and more than 20 seronegative.

Some clones are missing from TCRdb's copy, which holds only in-frame ones; the method was immunoSEQ multiplex PCR. The repertoire holds approximately 92,000 clones, with roughly 80% as singletons. Germline V gene data show CDR1 as ENHRY and CDR2 as SYGVKD. CDR3 length: 13 amino acids. The germline V and J ends were trimmed by 11 bases and 7 bases, with 18 bases remaining between them. Single viable CD3+CD4+CD8-CD45RO+ cells were sorted as the memory CD4+ T cells. Donors' CMV status reflects serum IgG against pp150, pp28, p38, p52. This receptor was taken from an adult in good health and CMV-seropositive. The V and J genes are TRBV10-3 and TRBJ2-1; D perhaps matches TRBD2 (6 bases). What was sequenced was memory CD4+ T cells from blood. CDR3 nucleotides: TGTGCCGTCGGAGCGGGTTCTATTAATGAGCAGTTCTTC. Translating it yields CAVGAGSINEQFF.